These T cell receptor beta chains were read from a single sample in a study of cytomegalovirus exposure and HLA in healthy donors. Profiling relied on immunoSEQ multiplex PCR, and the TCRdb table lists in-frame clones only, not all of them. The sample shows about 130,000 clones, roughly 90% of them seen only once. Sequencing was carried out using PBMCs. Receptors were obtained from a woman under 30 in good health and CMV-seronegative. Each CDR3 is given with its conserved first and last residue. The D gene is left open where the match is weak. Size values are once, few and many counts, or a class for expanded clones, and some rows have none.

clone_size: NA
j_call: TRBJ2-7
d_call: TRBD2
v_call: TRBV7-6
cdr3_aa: CASSLTSSYEQYF
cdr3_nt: TGTGCCAGCAGCTTGACTAGCAGCTACGAGCAGTACTTC

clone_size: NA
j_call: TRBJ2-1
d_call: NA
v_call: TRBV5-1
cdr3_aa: CASSSKRDSYNEQFF
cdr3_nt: TGCGCCAGCAGCTCTAAGCGCGACTCCTACAATGAGCAGTTCTTC

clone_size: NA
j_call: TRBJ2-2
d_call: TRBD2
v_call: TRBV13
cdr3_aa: CASSLDAGREAGELFF
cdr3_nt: TGTGCCAGCAGCTTAGATGCAGGGAGGGAGGCCGGGGAGCTGTTTTTT

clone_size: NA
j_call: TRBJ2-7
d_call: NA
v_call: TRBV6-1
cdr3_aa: CASSETIIYEQYF
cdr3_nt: TGTGCCAGCAGTGAGACAATAATTTACGAGCAGTACTTC

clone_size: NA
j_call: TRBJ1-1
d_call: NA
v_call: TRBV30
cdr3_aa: CAWSQGGGGTEAFF
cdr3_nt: TGTGCCTGGAGTCAAGGGGGTGGGGGCACTGAAGCTTTCTTT

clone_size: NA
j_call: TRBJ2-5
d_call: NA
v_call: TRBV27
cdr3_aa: CASITGRDSQETQYF
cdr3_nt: TGTGCCAGCATAACCGGGAGGGACAGTCAAGAGACCCAGTACTTC

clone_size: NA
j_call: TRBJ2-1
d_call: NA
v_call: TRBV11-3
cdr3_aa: CASTKGPRGSDNEQFF
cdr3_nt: TGTGCCAGCACCAAGGGCCCCCGGGGGAGTGACAATGAGCAGTTCTTC

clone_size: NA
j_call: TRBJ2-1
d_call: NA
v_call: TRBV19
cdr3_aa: CASSTTGGGDNEQFF
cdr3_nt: TGTGCCAGTAGTACGACAGGTGGGGGGGACAATGAGCAGTTCTTC

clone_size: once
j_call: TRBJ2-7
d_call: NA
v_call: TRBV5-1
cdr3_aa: CASSLEGRDYEQYF
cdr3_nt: TGCGCCAGCAGCTTGGAGGGCAGGGACTACGAGCAGTACTTC

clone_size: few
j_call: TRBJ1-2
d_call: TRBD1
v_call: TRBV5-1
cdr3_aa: CASTDRESGYTF
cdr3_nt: TGCGCCAGCACCGACAGGGAAAGTGGCTACACCTTC

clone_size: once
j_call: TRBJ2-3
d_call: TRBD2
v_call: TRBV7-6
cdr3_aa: CASSLRTSGSTDTQYF
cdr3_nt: TGTGCCAGCAGCTTAAGGACTAGCGGTAGCACAGATACGCAGTATTTT

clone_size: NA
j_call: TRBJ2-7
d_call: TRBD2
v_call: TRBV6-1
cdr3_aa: CASSEVPLSGGSYEQYF
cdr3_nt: TGTGCCAGCAGTGAAGTCCCCCTATCGGGAGGGTCCTACGAGCAGTACTTC

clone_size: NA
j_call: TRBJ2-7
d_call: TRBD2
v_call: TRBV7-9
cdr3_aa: CASSLGTSNYEQYF
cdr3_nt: TGTGCCAGCAGCTTAGGGACTAGTAACTACGAGCAGTACTTC

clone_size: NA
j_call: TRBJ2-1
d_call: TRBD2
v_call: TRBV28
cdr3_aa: CASRPPLAGINEQFF
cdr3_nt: TGTGCCAGCAGGCCTCCACTAGCGGGAATCAATGAGCAGTTCTTC

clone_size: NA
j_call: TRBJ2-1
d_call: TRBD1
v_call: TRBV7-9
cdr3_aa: CASSLAGTGNYNEQFF
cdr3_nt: TGTGCCAGCAGCTTAGCCGGGACAGGAAACTACAATGAGCAGTTCTTC

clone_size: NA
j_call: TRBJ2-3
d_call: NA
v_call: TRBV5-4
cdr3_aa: CASSLKSGSSTDTQYF
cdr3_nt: TGTGCCAGCAGCTTGAAAAGCGGTTCTAGCACAGATACGCAGTATTTT

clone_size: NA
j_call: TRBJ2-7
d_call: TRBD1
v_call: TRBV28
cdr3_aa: CASSLLRQGYEQYF
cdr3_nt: TGTGCCAGCAGTTTACTTAGACAGGGGTACGAGCAGTACTTC

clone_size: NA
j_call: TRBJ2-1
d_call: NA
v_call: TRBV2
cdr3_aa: CASSEFDEQFF
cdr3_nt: TGTGCCAGCAGTGAATTCGATGAGCAGTTCTTC

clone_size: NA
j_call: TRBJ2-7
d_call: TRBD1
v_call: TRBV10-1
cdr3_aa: CASRKGQGPEDEQYF
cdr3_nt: TGCGCCAGCAGGAAAGGACAGGGTCCTGAGGACGAGCAGTACTTC

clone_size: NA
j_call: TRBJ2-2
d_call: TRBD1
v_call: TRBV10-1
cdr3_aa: CASSAGTGARELFF
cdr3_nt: TGCGCCAGCAGTGCCGGGACAGGGGCCCGGGAGCTGTTTTTT

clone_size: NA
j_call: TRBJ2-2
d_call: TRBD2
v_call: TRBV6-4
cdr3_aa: CASSEDSGSPGELFF
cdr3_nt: TGTGCCAGCAGTGAGGATAGCGGGAGCCCCGGGGAGCTGTTTTTT

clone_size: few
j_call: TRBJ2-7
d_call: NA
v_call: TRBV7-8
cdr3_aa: CASSPPLIDSSYEQYF
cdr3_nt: TGTGCCAGCAGCCCGCCCTTGATAGACTCTTCCTACGAGCAGTACTTC

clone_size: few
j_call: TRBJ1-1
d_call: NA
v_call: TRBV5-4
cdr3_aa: CASSFGGTEAFF
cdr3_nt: TGTGCCAGCAGCTTCGGGGGCACTGAAGCTTTCTTT

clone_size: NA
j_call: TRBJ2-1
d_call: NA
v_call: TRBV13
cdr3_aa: CASSPPRDLRTGSSYNEQFF
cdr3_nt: TGTGCCAGCAGTCCGCCCCGGGACTTGCGAACCGGGAGCTCCTACAATGAGCAGTTCTTC

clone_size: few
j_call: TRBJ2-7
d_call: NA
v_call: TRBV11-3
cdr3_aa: CASSVGRGAYEQYF
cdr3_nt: TGTGCCAGCAGCGTAGGGAGAGGCGCCTACGAGCAGTACTTC

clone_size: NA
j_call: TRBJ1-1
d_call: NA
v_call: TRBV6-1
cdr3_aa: CASSEQGVLNTEAFF
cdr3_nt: TGTGCCAGCAGTGAACAGGGTGTTCTGAACACTGAAGCTTTCTTT

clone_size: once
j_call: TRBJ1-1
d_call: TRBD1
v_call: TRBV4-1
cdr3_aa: CASSPTGGRGNTEAFF
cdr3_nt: TGCGCCAGCAGCCCGACAGGGGGAAGGGGGAACACTGAAGCTTTCTTT

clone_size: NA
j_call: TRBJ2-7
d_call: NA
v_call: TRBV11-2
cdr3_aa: CASSFGQGPYEQYF
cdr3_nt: TGTGCCAGCAGCTTCGGGCAGGGGCCCTACGAGCAGTACTTC

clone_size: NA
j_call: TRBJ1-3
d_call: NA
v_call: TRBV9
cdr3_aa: CASSVSPGSTGNTIYF
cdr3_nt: TGTGCCAGCAGCGTTAGCCCCGGAAGTACTGGAAACACCATATATTTT

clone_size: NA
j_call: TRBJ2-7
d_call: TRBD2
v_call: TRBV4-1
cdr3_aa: CASSLGTSGSALSYEQYF
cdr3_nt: TGCGCCAGCAGCCTAGGGACTAGCGGGAGCGCCCTATCCTACGAGCAGTACTTC

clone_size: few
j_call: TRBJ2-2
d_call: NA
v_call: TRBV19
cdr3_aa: CASRNSGELFF
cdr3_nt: TGTGCCAGCAGAAATTCCGGGGAGCTGTTTTTT

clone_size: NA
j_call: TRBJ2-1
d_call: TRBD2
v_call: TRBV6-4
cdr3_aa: CASNRLAGKYNEQFF
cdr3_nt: TGTGCCAGCAACCGACTAGCGGGAAAATACAATGAGCAGTTCTTC

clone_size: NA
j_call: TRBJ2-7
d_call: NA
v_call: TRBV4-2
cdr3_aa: CASSQEWLASNYEQYF
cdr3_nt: TGTGCCAGCAGCCAAGAGTGGCTAGCGTCTAACTACGAGCAGTACTTC

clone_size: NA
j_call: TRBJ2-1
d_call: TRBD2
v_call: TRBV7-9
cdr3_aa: CASSSRGLEPYNEQFF
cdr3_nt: TGTGCCAGCAGCTCCCGGGGACTAGAACCCTACAATGAGCAGTTCTTC

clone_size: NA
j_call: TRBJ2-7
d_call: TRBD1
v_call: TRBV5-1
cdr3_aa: CASSPGTAQAYEQYF
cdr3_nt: TGCGCCAGCAGCCCTGGGACAGCGCAGGCCTACGAGCAGTACTTC

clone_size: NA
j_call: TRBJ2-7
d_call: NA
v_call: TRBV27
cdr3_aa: CAARAGEAYEQYF
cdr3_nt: TGTGCCGCCAGAGCGGGCGAAGCCTACGAGCAGTACTTC

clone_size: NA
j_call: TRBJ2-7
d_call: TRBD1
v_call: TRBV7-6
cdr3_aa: CASSPNWGTASYEQYF
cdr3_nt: TGTGCCAGCAGCCCGAATTGGGGGACAGCGAGCTACGAGCAGTACTTC

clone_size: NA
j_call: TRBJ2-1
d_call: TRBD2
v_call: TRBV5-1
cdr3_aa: CASSFRTSGFYNEQFF
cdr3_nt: TGCGCCAGCAGCTTCCGGACTAGCGGGTTCTACAATGAGCAGTTCTTC

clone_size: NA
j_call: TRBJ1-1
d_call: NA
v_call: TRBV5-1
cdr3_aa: CASSFTLDTEAFF
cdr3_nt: TGCGCCAGCAGCTTCACTCTCGACACTGAAGCTTTCTTT

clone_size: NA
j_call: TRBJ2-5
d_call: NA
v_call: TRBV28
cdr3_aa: CASSLSPRETQYF
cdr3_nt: TGTGCCAGCAGTTTATCCCCCCGGGAGACCCAGTACTTC

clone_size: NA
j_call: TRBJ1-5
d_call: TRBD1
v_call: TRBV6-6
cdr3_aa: CASSYLGQSNQPQHF
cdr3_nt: TGTGCCAGCAGTTACTTGGGACAGAGCAATCAGCCCCAGCATTTT